The 2 T cell receptor beta chains presented below share a single source sample, sequenced in a study of shared clonotypes between healthy human individuals. Sequencing used immunoSEQ multiplex PCR; TCRdb keeps in-frame clones, though not all of them. The table records 1.5 million to 1.9 million clones, around 98% of them present only once. Sequencing input: naive CD4+ T cells sorted from blood. Described subset: CD45RA+ positively selected. These receptors were taken from a man aged 25-45 years in good health.

V and J are TRBV5-1 and TRBJ2-7; TRBD1 agrees at 7 bases. The CDR3 is made up of 16 amino acids. Germline lookup yields CDR1 SGHRS and CDR2 YFSETQ. V gave up 4 bases and J gave up 4 bases; unmatched junction bases: 14. The CDR3 DNA is TGCGCCAGCAGCAGGATACAGGGGATTGGGGAGTACGAGCAGTACTTC. It encodes CASSRIQGIGEYEQYF.

The chain is built from TRBV5-4 and TRBJ2-3; D unresolved. The germline CDR1 and CDR2 sequences are SGHNT and YYREEE (reference sequence). With 2 bases removed from V and 5 bases from J, the gap between germline ends came to 9 bases. The CDR3 sequence is 13 residues long. The CDR3 DNA reads as TGTGCCAGCAGCTTAAGCCGGAGAGATACGCAGTATTTT. It yields the protein CASSLSRRDTQYF. Based on the CDR3 plus reference TRBV5-4 and TRBJ2-3, the full variable domain is ETGVTQSPTHLIKTRGQQVTLRCSSQSGHNTVSWYQQALGQGPQFIFQYYREEENGRGNFPPRFSGLQFPNYSSELNVNALELDDSALYLCASSLSRRDTQYFGPGTRLTVL.